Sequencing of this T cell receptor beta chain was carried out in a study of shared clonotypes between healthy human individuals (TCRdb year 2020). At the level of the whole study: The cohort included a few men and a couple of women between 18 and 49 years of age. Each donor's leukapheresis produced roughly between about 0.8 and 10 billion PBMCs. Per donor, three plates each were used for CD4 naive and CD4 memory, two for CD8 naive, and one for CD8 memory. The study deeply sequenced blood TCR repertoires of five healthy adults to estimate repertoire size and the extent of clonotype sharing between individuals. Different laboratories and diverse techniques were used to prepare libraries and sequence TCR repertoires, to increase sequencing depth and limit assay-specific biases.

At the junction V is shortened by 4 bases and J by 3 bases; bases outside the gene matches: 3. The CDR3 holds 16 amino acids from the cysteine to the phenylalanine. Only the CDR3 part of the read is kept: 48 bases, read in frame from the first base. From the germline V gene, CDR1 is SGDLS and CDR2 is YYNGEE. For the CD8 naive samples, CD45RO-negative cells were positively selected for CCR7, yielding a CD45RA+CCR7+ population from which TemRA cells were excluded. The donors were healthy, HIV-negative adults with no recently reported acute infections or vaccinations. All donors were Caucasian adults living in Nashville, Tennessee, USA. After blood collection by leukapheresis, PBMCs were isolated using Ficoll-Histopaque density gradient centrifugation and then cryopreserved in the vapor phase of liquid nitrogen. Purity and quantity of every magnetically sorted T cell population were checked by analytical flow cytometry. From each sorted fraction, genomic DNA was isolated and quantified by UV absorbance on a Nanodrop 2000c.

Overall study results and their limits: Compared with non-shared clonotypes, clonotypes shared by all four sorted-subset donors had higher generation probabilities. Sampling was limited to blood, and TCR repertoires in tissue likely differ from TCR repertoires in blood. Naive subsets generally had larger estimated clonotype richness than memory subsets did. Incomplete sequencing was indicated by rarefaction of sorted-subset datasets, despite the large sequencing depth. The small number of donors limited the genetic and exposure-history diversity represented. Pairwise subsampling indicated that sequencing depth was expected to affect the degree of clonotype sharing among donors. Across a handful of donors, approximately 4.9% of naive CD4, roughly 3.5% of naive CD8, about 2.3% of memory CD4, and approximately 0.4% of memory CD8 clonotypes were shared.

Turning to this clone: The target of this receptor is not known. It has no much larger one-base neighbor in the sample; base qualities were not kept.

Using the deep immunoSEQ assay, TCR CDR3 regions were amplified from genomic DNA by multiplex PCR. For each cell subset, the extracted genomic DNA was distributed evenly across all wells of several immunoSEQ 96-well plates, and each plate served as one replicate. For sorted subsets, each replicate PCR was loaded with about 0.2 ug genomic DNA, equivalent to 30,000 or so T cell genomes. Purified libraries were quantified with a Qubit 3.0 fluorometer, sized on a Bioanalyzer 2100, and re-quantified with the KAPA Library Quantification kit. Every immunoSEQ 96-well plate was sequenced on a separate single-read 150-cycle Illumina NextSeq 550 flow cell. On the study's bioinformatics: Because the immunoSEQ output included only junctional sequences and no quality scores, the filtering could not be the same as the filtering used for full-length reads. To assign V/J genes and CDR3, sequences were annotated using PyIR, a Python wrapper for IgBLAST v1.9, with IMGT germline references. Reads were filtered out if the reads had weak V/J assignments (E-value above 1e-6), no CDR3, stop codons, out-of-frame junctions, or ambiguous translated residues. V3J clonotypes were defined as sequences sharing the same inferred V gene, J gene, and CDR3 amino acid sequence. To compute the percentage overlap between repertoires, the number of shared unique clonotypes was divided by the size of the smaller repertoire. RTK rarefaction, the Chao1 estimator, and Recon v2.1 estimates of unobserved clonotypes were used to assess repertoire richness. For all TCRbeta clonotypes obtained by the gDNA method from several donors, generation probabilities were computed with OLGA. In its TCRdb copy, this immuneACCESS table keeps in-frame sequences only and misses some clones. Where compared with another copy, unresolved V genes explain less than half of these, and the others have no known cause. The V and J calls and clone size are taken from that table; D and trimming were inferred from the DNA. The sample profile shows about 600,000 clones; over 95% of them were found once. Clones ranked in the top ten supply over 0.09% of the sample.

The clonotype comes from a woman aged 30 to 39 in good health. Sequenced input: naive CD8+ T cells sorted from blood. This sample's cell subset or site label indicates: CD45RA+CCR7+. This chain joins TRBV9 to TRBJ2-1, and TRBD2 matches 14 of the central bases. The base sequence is TGTGCCAGCAGCTTGGGACTAGCGGGAGTCTACAATGAGCAGTTCTTC. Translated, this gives CASSLGLAGVYNEQFF.